This T cell receptor (beta chain) derives from a study of cytomegalovirus exposure and HLA in healthy donors. The V end lost 0 bases, the J end lost 0 bases, and 6 bases lay between the germline ends. CDR3 length: 14 residues. Germline V gene lookup returns CDR1 SGHRS and CDR2 YFSETQ. The study's findings and limits: Cytomegalovirus-associated status was assigned to about 160 TCR beta chains.

With respect to this clone: Its antigen is still unknown.

The PCR employed 60 Vbeta primers together with 13 Jbeta primers. Data came from immunoSEQ multiplex PCR; TCRdb stores just in-frame clones and leaves some out. The table records some 90,000 clones, more than 60% of them present only once. J is TRBJ1-2 and V is TRBV5-1; no firm D call. The sequence came from a boy aged 5 to 17 in good health and CMV-seronegative. Sequenced input: PBMCs. The CDR3 is CASSLAVANYGYTF. CDR3 sequence (DNA): TGCGCCAGCAGCTTGGCGGTGGCTAACTATGGCTACACCTTC.